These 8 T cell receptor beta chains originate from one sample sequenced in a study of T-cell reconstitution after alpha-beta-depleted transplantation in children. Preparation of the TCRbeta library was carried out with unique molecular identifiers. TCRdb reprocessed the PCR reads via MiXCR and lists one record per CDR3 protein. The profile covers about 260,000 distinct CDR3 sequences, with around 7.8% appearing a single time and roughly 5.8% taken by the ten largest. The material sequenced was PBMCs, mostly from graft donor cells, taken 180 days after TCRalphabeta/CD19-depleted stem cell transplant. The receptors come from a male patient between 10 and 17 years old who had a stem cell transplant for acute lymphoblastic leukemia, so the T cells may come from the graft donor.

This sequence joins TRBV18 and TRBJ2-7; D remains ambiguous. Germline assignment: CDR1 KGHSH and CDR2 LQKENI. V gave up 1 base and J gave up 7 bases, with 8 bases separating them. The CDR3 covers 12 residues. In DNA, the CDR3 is TGTGCCAGCTCACCACTCAGTGAAGAGCAGTACTTC. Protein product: CASSPLSEEQYF.

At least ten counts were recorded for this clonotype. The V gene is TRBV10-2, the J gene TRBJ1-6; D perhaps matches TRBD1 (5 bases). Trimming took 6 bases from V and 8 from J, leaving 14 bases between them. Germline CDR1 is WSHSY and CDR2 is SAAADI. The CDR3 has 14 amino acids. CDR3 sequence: CASRGVLMDSPLHF. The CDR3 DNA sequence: TGCGCCAGCAGGGGGGTCCTGATGGATTCACCCCTCCACTTT.

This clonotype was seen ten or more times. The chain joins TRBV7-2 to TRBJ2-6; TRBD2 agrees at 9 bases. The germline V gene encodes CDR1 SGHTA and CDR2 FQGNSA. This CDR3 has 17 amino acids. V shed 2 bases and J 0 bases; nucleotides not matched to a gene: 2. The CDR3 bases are TGTGCCAGCAGCTTATCTAGCGGGAACTCTGGGGCCAACGTCCTGACTTTC. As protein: CASSLSSGNSGANVLTF.

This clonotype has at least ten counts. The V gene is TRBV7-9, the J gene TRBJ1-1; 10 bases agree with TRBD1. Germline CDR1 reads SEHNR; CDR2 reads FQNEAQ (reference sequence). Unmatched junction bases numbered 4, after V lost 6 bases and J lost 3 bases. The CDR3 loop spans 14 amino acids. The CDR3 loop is CASRSGTGDTEAFF. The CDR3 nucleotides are TGTGCCAGCAGGTCCGGGACAGGGGACACTGAAGCTTTCTTT.

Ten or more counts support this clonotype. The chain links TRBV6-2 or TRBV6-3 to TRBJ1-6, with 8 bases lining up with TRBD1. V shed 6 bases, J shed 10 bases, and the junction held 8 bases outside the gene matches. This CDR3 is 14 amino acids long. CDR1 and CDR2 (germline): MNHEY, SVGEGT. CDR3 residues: CASRTDRGRSPLHF. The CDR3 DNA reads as TGTGCCAGCAGAACTGACAGGGGAAGGTCACCCCTCCACTTT.

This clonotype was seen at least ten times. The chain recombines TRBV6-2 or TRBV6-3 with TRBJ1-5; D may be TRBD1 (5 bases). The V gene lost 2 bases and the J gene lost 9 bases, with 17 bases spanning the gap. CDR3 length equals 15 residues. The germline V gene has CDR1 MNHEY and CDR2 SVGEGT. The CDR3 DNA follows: TGTGCCAGCAGTTACGACGGGACCGGCGTCTCGCCCCAGCATTTT. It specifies CASSYDGTGVSPQHF.

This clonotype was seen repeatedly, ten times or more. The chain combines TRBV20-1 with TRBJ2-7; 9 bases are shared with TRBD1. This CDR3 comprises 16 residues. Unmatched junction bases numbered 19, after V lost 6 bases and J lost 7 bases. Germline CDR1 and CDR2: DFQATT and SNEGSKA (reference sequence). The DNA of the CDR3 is TGCAGTGCCCCCGCCCGGGACAGGGTTCGAACGGGAGAGCAGTACTTC. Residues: CSAPARDRVRTGEQYF.

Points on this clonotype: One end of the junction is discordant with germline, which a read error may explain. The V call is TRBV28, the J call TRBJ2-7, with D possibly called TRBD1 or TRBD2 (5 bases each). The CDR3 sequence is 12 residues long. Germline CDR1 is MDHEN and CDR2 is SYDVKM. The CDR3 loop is CASSYGAYEQCF. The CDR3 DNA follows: TGTGCCAGCAGTTACGGGGCTTACGAGCAGTGCTTC. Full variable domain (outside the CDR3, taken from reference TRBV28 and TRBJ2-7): DVKVTQSSRYLVKRTGEKVFLECVQDMDHENMFWYRQDPGLGLRLIYFSYDVKMKEKGDIPEGYSVSREKKERFSLILESASTNQTSMYLCASSYGAYEQCFGPGTRLTVT.